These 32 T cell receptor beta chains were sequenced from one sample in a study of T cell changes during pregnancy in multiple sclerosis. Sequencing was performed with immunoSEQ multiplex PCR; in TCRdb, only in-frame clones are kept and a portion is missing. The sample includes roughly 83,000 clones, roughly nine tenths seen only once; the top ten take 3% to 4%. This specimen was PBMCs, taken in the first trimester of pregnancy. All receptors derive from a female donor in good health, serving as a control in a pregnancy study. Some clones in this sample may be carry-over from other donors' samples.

The CDR3: CASWTSGRSNEQFF. Written as DNA, the CDR3 is TGTGCCAGCTGGACTAGCGGGAGATCGAATGAGCAGTTCTTC. The V call is TRBV27, the J call TRBJ2-1; the match to TRBD2 covers 13 bases. The CDR3 consists of 14 residues. Germline trimming cut 8 bases from V and 7 bases from J; bases unmatched to any gene: 5. CDR1 and CDR2 (germline): MNHEY, SMNVEV (reference sequence).

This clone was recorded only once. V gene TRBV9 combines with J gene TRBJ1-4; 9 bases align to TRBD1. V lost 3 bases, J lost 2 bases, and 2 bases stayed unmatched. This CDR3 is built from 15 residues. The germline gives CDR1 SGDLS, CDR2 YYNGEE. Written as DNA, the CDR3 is TGTGCCAGCAGCGGGGGACAGGGTACTAATGAAAAACTGTTTTTT. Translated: CASSGGQGTNEKLFF.

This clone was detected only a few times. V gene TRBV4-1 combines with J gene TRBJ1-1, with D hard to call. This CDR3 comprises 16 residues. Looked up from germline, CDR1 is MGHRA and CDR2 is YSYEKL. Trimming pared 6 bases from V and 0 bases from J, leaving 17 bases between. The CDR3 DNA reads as TGCGCCAGCAGTCCGGCAGACTTTTACATGAACACTGAAGCTTTCTTT. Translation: CASSPADFYMNTEAFF.

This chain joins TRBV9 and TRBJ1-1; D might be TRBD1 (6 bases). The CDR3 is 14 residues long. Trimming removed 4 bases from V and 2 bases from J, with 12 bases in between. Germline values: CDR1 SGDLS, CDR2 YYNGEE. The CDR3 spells CASSSRQDNTEAFF. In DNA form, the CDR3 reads TGTGCCAGCAGCTCACGACAGGACAACACTGAAGCTTTCTTT.

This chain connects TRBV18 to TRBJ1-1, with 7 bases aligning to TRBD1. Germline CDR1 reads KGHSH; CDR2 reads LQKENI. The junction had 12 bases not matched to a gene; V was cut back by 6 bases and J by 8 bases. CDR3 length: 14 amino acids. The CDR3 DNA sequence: TGTGCCAGCTCTCCCCAGGACAGGCCCAAAGAAGCTTTCTTT. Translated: CASSPQDRPKEAFF.

This CDR3 reads CATRGGGSYEQYF. The CDR3 coding sequence is TGTGCCACGCGGGGGGGAGGGTCCTACGAGCAGTACTTC. This chain joins TRBV6-1 and TRBJ2-7; 9 positions match TRBD2. The CDR3 is made up of 13 amino acids. Trimming took 10 bases from V and 1 from J; bases not matched to a gene: 5. CDR1 and CDR2 from the germline V gene are MNHNS and SASEGT.

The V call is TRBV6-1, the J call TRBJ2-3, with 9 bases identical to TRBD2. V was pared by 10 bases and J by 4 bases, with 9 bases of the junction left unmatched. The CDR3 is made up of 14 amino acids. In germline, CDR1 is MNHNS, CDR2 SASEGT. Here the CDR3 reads CAIRPQREADTQYF. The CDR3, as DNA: TGTGCCATAAGGCCCCAGCGGGAGGCAGATACGCAGTATTTT.

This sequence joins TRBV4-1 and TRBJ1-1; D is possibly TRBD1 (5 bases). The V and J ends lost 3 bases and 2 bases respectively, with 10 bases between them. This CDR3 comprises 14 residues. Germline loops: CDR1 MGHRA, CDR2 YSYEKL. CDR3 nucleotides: TGCGCCAGCAGCCAGACGACAGATAACACTGAAGCTTTCTTT. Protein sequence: CASSQTTDNTEAFF.

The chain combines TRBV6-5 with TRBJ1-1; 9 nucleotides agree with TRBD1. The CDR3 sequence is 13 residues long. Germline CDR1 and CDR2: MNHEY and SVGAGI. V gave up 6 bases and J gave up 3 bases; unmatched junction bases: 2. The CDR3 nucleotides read TGTGCCAGCAGAGGGACAGGGTACACTGAAGCTTTCTTT. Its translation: CASRGTGYTEAFF.

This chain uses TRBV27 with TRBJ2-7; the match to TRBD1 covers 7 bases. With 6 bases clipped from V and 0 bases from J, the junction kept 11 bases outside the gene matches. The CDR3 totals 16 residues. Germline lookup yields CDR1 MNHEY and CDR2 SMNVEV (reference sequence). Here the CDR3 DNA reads TGTGCCAGCAGCACCGGGACAGACCTTTTCTCCTACGAGCAGTACTTC. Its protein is CASSTGTDLFSYEQYF.

The CDR3 coding sequence is TGTGCCAGCAGCTTATGGGACAGGGGGCCGGCTGAAAAACTGTTTTTT. Translation: CASSLWDRGPAEKLFF. The V and J genes are TRBV7-9 and TRBJ1-4; 12 bases agree with TRBD1. Germline V gives CDR1 SEHNR, CDR2 FQNEAQ (reference sequence). Trimming cost V 2 bases and J 7 bases; bases outside gene matches: 5. CDR3 length equals 16 residues.

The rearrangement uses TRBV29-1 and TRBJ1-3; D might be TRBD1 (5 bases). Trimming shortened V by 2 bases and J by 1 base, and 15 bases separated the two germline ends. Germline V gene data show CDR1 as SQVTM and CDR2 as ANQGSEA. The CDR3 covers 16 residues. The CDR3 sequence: CSVEMAGGGSGNTIYF. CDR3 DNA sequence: TGCAGCGTTGAAATGGCCGGGGGGGGTTCTGGAAACACCATATATTTT.

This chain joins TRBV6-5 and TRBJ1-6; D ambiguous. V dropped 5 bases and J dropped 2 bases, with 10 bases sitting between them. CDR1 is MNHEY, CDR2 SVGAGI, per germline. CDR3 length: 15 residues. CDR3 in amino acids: CASSLVRPYNSPLHF. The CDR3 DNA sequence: TGTGCCAGCAGTCTAGTGAGGCCCTATAATTCACCCCTCCACTTT.

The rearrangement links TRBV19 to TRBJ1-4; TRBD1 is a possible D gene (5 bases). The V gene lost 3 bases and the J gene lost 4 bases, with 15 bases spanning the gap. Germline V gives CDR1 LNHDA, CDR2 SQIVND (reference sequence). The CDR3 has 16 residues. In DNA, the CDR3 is TGTGCCAGTAGTATTTGGGACTCCCTAGGTAATGAAAAACTGTTTTTT. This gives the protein CASSIWDSLGNEKLFF.

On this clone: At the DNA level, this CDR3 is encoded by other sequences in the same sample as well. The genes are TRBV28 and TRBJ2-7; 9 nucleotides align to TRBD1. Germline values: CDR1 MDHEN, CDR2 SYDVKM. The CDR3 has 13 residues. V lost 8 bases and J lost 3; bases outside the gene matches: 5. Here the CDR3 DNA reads TGTGCCAGCGGACCGGGACAGGGCTACGAGCAGTACTTC. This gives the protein CASGPGQGYEQYF. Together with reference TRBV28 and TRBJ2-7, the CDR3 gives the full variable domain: DVKVTQSSRYLVKRTGEKVFLECVQDMDHENMFWYRQDPGLGLRLIYFSYDVKMKEKGDIPEGYSVSREKKERFSLILESASTNQTSMYLCASGPGQGYEQYFGPGTRLTVT.

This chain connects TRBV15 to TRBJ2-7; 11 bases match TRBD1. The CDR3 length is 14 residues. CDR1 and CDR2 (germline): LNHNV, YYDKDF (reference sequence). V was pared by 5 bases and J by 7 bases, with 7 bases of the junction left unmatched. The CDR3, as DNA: TGTGCCACCAGCGCTGGACAGGGGGCGAGTGAGCAGTACTTC. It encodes CATSAGQGASEQYF. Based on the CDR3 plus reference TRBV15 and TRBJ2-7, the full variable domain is DAMVIQNPRYQVTQFGKPVTLSCSQTLNHNVMYWYQQKSSQAPKLLFHYYDKDFNNEADTPDNFQSRRPNTSFCFLDIRSPGLGDTAMYLCATSAGQGASEQYFGPGTRLTVT.

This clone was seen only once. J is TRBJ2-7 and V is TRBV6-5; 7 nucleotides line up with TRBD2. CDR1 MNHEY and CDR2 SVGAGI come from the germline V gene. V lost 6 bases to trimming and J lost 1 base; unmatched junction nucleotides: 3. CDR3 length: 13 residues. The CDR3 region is CASSRGVSYEQYF. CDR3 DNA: TGTGCCAGCAGCCGGGGGGTATCCTACGAGCAGTACTTC.

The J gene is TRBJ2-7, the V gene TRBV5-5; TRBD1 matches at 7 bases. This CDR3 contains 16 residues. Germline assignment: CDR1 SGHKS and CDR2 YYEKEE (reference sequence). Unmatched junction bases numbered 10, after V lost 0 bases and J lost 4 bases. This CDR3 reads CASSLGPGQDTYEQYF. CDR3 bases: TGTGCCAGCAGCTTGGGCCCCGGACAGGACACATACGAGCAGTACTTC. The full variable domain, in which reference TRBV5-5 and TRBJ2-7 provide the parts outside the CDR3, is DAGVTQSPTHLIKTRGQQVTLRCSPISGHKSVSWYQQVLGQGPQFIFQYYEKEERGRGNFPDRFSARQFPNYSSELNVNALLLGDSALYLCASSLGPGQDTYEQYFGPGTRLTVT.

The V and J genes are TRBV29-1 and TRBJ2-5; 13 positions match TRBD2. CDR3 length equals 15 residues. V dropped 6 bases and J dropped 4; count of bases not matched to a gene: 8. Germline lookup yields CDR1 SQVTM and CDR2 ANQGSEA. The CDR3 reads CSVDGLAGDRETQYF. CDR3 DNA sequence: TGCAGCGTCGACGGACTAGCGGGAGATAGAGAGACCCAGTACTTC.

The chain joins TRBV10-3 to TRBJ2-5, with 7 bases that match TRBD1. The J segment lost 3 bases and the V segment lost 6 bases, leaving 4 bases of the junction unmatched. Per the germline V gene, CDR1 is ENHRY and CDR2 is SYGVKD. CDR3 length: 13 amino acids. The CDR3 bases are TGTGCCATCAGCGACAGGGTGGAAGAGACCCAGTACTTC. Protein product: CAISDRVEETQYF.

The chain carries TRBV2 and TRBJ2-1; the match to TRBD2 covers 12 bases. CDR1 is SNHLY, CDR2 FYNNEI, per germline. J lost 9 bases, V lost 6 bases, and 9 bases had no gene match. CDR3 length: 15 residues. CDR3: CASRHTSGGIVEQFF. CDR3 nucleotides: TGTGCCAGCAGGCATACTAGCGGGGGGATCGTTGAGCAGTTCTTC.

The CDR3 coding sequence is TGTGCCAGCAGCCCCGGGACTCTTGTCGGGGAGCTGTTTTTT. Its translation: CASSPGTLVGELFF. V usage is TRBV7-3 and J usage is TRBJ2-2; maybe TRBD2 (6 bases). CDR1 and CDR2 from the germline V gene are SGHTA and FQGTGA. V was pared by 5 bases and J by 7 bases, with 14 bases between. This CDR3 comprises 14 residues.

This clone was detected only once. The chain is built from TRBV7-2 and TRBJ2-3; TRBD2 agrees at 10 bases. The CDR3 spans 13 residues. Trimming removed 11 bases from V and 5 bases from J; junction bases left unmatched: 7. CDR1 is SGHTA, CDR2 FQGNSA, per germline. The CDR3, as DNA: TGTGCCGGGGAGGCTAGCGGGGGAGATACGCAGTATTTT. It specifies CAGEASGGDTQYF.

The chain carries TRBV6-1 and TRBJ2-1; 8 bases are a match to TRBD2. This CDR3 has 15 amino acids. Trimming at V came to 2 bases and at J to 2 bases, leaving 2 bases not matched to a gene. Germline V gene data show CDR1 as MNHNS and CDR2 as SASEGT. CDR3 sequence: CASSESGGTYNEQFF. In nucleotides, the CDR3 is TGTGCCAGCAGTGAATCGGGGGGGACCTACAATGAGCAGTTCTTC.

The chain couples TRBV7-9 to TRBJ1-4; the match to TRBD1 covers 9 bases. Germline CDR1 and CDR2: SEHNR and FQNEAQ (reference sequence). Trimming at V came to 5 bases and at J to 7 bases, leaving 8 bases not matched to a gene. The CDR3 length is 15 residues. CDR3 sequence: CASSRSTGGFEKLFF. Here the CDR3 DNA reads TGTGCCAGCAGCCGATCGACAGGGGGTTTTGAAAAACTGTTTTTT.

CDR3 DNA sequence: TGTGCCAGTAGTGGGCAGGGAATAAGTTTCACCGGGGAGCTGTTTTTT. Its translation is CASSGQGISFTGELFF. The chain uses TRBV19 and TRBJ2-2; possible D gene TRBD1, 5 bases. Germline lookup yields CDR1 LNHDA and CDR2 SQIVND (reference sequence). V was clipped by 5 bases and J by 4 bases, with 17 bases between them. This CDR3 contains 16 residues.

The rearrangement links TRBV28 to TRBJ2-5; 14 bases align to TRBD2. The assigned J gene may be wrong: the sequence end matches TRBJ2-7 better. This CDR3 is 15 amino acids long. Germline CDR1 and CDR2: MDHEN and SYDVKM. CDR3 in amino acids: CASSSTSGGAYEQYF. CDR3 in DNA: TGTGCCAGCAGTTCGACTAGCGGGGGGGCCTACGAGCAGTACTTC.

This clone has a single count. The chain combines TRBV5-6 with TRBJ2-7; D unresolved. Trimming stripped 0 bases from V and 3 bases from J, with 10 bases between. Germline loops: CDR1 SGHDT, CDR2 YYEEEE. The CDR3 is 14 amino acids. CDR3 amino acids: CASSLDGGYYEQYF. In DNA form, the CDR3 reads TGTGCCAGCAGCTTGGATGGCGGATACTACGAGCAGTACTTC.

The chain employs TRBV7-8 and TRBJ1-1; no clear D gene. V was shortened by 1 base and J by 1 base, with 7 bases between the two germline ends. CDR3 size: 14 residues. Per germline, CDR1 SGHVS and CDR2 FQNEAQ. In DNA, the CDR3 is TGTGCCAGCAGCTTAGAACTGCAGAACACTGAAGCTTTCTTT. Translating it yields CASSLELQNTEAFF.

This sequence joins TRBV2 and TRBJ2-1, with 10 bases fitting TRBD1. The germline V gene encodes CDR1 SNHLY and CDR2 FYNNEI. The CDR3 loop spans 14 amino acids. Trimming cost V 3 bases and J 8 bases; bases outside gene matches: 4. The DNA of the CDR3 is TGTGCCAGCAGTGATGACAGGGGGCAGGATGAGCAGTTCTTC. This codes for CASSDDRGQDEQFF. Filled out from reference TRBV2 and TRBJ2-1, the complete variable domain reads EPEVTQTPSHQVTQMGQEVILRCVPISNHLYFYWYRQILGQKVEFLVSFYNNEISEKSEIFDDQFSVERPDGSNFTLKIRSTKLEDSAMYFCASSDDRGQDEQFFGPGTRLTVL.

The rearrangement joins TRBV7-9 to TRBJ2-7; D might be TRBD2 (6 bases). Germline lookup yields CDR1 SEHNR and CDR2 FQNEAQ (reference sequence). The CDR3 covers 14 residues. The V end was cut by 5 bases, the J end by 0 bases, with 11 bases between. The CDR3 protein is CASSPGLTSYEQYF. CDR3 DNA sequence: TGTGCCAGCAGCCCGGGACTGACCTCCTACGAGCAGTACTTC.

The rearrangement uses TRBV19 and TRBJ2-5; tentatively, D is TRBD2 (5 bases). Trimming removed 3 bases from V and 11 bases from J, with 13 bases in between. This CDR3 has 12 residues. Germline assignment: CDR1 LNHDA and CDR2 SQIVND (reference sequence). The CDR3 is CASSIPLSGQYF. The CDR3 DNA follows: TGTGCCAGTAGTATTCCACTCTCGGGACAGTACTTC.